The 21 T cell receptor beta chains below all came from one sample that was sequenced in a study of blood T cell repertoires in COVID-19. Assay used: immunoSEQ multiplex PCR; TCRdb lists only in-frame clones, some missing. Of a few hundred thousand clones listed, around 82% were seen once; the top ten hold roughly 3.1%. Sequencing was done on a sample of peripheral blood. The receptors were sampled from a woman aged 18-29 years with acute or convalescent COVID-19.

This sequence joins TRBV6-5 and TRBJ1-1, with 7 bases that match TRBD1. The length of the CDR3 is 15 residues. The V gene's germline CDR1 is MNHEY and CDR2 SVGAGI. V trimming: 6 bases; J trimming: 5 bases; junction bases outside the gene matches: 12. CDR3 sequence reads: CASSPGGLMVTEAFF. DNA for the CDR3: TGTGCCAGCAGCCCAGGGGGGCTTATGGTAACTGAAGCTTTCTTT.

This chain joins TRBV4-3 and TRBJ1-2; D remains ambiguous. Germline-derived CDR1 and CDR2 are LGHNA and YSLEER. Trimming left V 0 bases short and J 6 bases short, with 14 bases between. The CDR3 covers 15 residues. CDR3 DNA sequence: TGCGCCAGCAGCCAAGATCGCTGGGCAGACGATGGCTACACCTTC. Its protein is CASSQDRWADDGYTF.

The chain uses TRBV29-1 and TRBJ1-2; 7 bases match TRBD1. The germline V gene encodes CDR1 SQVTM and CDR2 ANQGSEA. The CDR3 spans 14 residues. Trimming took 4 bases from V and 7 from J; bases not matched to a gene: 12. The CDR3 region is CSVADRAPMGGYTF. The CDR3 bases are TGCAGCGTTGCTGACAGGGCCCCCATGGGTGGCTACACCTTC.

This clone came up once. This chain joins TRBV27 and TRBJ2-7, with a weak D call TRBD2 (6 bases). V was clipped by 7 bases and J by 2 bases, with 15 bases between them. The CDR3 extends over 14 amino acids. Looked up from germline, CDR1 is MNHEY and CDR2 is SMNVEV (reference sequence). The CDR3 DNA is TGTGCCAGCACCCCCATGGGGGGAACCTACGAGCAGTACTTC. Its protein is CASTPMGGTYEQYF.

This sequence joins TRBV15 and TRBJ2-2; D call uncertain. The CDR3 extends over 15 amino acids. Germline V CDR1 and CDR2: LNHNV, YYDKDF (reference sequence). Trimming removed 0 bases from V and 7 bases from J, with 12 bases in between. CDR3 coding DNA: TGTGCCACCAGCAGAGAATTCCTCTCGGGCGGGGAGCTGTTTTTT. It yields the protein CATSREFLSGGELFF.

The chain employs TRBV3-1 (or the pseudogene TRBV3-2) and TRBJ2-2; D remains ambiguous. V was shortened by 3 bases and J by 2 bases, with 10 bases between the two germline ends. The CDR3 length is 15 residues. Germline CDR1 LGHDT, CDR2 YNNKEL (reference sequence). The CDR3 DNA follows: TGTGCCAGCAGCCATAACGGGTTTAACACCGGGGAGCTGTTTTTT. Its protein product is CASSHNGFNTGELFF.

This clone has a handful of counts. The chain links TRBV19 to TRBJ1-6; 7 bases fit TRBD1. The germline V gene encodes CDR1 LNHDA and CDR2 SQIVND (reference sequence). V was clipped by 4 bases and J by 8 bases; unmatched bases: 5. The CDR3 has 14 amino acids. The CDR3 DNA reads TGTGCCAGTAGTACGGACAGGTTGTATTCACCCCTCCACTTT. Protein sequence: CASSTDRLYSPLHF.

The rearrangement links TRBV19 to TRBJ2-3; 7 bases line up with TRBD2. With V trimmed by 2 bases and J by 3 bases, 8 bases remained unmatched. This CDR3 contains 16 residues. Germline assignment: CDR1 LNHDA and CDR2 SQIVND (reference sequence). The DNA of the CDR3 is TGTGCCAGTAGTATACGAGCGGGATATTTGACAGATACGCAGTATTTT. This gives the protein CASSIRAGYLTDTQYF. Based on the CDR3 plus reference TRBV19 and TRBJ2-3, the full variable domain is DGGITQSPKYLFRKEGQNVTLSCEQNLNHDAMYWYRQDPGQGLRLIYYSQIVNDFQKGDIAEGYSVSREKKESFPLTVTSAQKNPTAFYLCASSIRAGYLTDTQYFGPGTRLTVL.

Points on this clone: At the DNA level, this CDR3 is encoded by other sequences in the same sample as well. V and J are TRBV2 and TRBJ2-7; D not resolved. Germline CDR1 and CDR2: SNHLY and FYNNEI. This CDR3 has 12 residues. The V and J ends lost 3 bases and 3 bases respectively, with 6 bases between them. The CDR3 loop reads CASSEGSYEQYF. The CDR3 DNA reads TGTGCCAGCAGTGAGGGCAGCTACGAGCAGTACTTC.

DNA of the CDR3: TGTGCCAGCAGCGCCGGGACTAGCCCTAGCACAGATACGCAGTATTTT. The encoded protein is CASSAGTSPSTDTQYF. The J gene is TRBJ2-3, the V gene TRBV7-2; 9 bases align to TRBD2. This CDR3 is 16 amino acids long. CDR1 and CDR2 from the germline V gene are SGHTA and FQGNSA. The J segment lost 0 bases and the V segment lost 5 bases, leaving 6 bases of the junction unmatched.

This sequence joins TRBV6-5 and TRBJ1-2; maybe TRBD1 (5 bases). V was trimmed by 5 bases and J by 8 bases, leaving 21 bases between them. The CDR3 consists of 15 residues. Germline CDR1 is MNHEY and CDR2 is SVGAGI. The CDR3 DNA reads as TGTGCCAGCAGTCCCCCGGGGAGGTCCAGGGAGGGCTACACCTTC. Its protein product is CASSPPGRSREGYTF.

This rearrangement joins TRBV27 to TRBJ2-1, with D perhaps TRBD2 (6 bases). Germline V lookup: CDR1 MNHEY, CDR2 SMNVEV (reference sequence). CDR3 length equals 13 residues. Trimming took 6 bases from V and 5 from J, leaving 11 bases between them. CDR3 nucleotides: TGTGCCAGCAGGGGGGGATCGGACAATGAGCAGTTCTTC. Amino acids: CASRGGSDNEQFF.

This chain connects TRBV21-1 to TRBJ1-3; the table's D gene call, TRBD1, was not cross checked with the DNA. TRBV21-1 is recorded as a pseudogene. The CDR3 length is 18 residues. As DNA, the CDR3 is TGTGCCAGCAGCTCCCGTAAACCGACACCGAGCTCTGGAAACACCATATATTTT. It yields the protein CASSSRKPTPSSGNTIYF.

The J gene is TRBJ2-1, the V gene TRBV5-6; 7 bases agree with TRBD1. This CDR3 spans 14 amino acids. V dropped 7 bases and J dropped 7; count of bases not matched to a gene: 11. CDR1 and CDR2 (germline): SGHDT, YYEEEE. CDR3 amino acids: CASVKLDRSNEQFF. In DNA, the CDR3 is TGTGCCAGCGTAAAATTGGACAGGTCAAATGAGCAGTTCTTC.

The chain joins TRBV6-2 or TRBV6-3 to TRBJ2-7; 7 positions match TRBD2. The CDR3 consists of 17 residues. With V trimmed by 2 bases and J by 6 bases, 16 bases remained unmatched. The germline gives CDR1 MNHEY, CDR2 SVGEGT. The DNA for the CDR3 is TGTGCCAGCAGTTACGATAGCCCGGCGAGCGGGGCCCCCGAGCAGTACTTC. Amino acid sequence: CASSYDSPASGAPEQYF.

The V and J genes are TRBV7-3 and TRBJ1-2; the D gene is possibly TRBD1 (5 bases). Germline V lookup: CDR1 SGHTA, CDR2 FQGTGA. This CDR3 spans 16 amino acids. Trimming pared 5 bases from V and 0 bases from J, leaving 16 bases between. CDR3 in DNA: TGTGCCAGCAGCCCCTGGGGCGGAGGGGCTAACTATGGCTACACCTTC. As protein: CASSPWGGGANYGYTF.

The rearrangement links TRBV19 to TRBJ1-4; 8 bases agree with TRBD1. CDR1 is LNHDA, CDR2 SQIVND, per germline (reference sequence). J was trimmed by 2 bases and V by 4 bases; bases with no gene match: 9. The CDR3 sequence is 17 residues long. The CDR3 region is CASSNRQGYNTNEKLFF. The CDR3 DNA reads TGTGCCAGTAGTAATCGACAGGGGTATAACACTAATGAAAAACTGTTTTTT.

In its sample, this clone was seen once. The chain is built from TRBV10-3 and TRBJ2-7, with 7 bases aligning to TRBD2. The CDR3 sequence is 14 residues long. V trimming: 5 bases; J trimming: 0 bases; junction bases outside the gene matches: 4. Germline V gives CDR1 ENHRY, CDR2 SYGVKD. This CDR3 reads CAISPLADSYEQYF. The CDR3 DNA reads TGTGCCATCAGTCCCCTAGCGGACTCCTACGAGCAGTACTTC.

The chain combines TRBV11-2 with TRBJ2-1; a possible D gene is TRBD1 (6 bases). The CDR3 totals 15 residues. The germline V gene has CDR1 SGHAT and CDR2 FQNNGV. Trimming left V 4 bases short and J 4 bases short, with 14 bases between. The CDR3 loop reads CASSSETTGYNEQFF. Written as DNA, the CDR3 is TGTGCCAGCAGCTCCGAGACCACAGGGTACAATGAGCAGTTCTTC.

Turning to this clone: Other DNA sequences from this sample encode an identical CDR3 as well. This chain joins TRBV4-3 and TRBJ1-1; TRBD1 is a possible D gene (6 bases). The CDR3 length is 17 residues. Germline V gene sequence: CDR1 LGHNA, CDR2 YSLEER. Deletions cut 1 base from V and 3 bases from J, with 18 bases between. The CDR3 DNA follows: TGCGCCAGCAGCCAAGTAAGGGCAGGGTGGGGGCACACTGAAGCTTTCTTT. Its protein product is CASSQVRAGWGHTEAFF.

The chain employs TRBV27 and TRBJ2-7; 9 positions agree with TRBD1. V shed 5 bases, J shed 6 bases, and the junction held 8 bases outside the gene matches. The CDR3 length is 14 residues. Germline loops: CDR1 MNHEY, CDR2 SMNVEV (reference sequence). The CDR3 DNA is TGTGCCAGCAGTACGGGACAGGGATCTTCCGAGCAGTACTTC. Translating it yields CASSTGQGSSEQYF.